This is a list of T cell receptor beta chains from one sample in a study of blood T cell repertoires in COVID-19. Method: immunoSEQ multiplex PCR; TCRdb's copy keeps in-frame clones and lacks some. The sample lists under 300,000 clones; about 79% were seen once. The sequencing input was peripheral blood. These receptors were collected from a woman aged 40 to 55 who had recovered from COVID-19. The CDR3 runs from the conserved cysteine through the conserved F or W. The D gene is left open where the match is weak. For some rows the clone size is stated as once, few or many, or as a class when expanded; others skip it.

d_gene	j_gene	v_gene	abundance	CDR3nt	CDR3aa
TRBD1	TRBJ2-7	TRBV6-5	-	TGTGCCAGCACCTATGGACAGGGAGGTGACTACGAGCAGTACTTC	CASTYGQGGDYEQYF
TRBD1	TRBJ2-5	TRBV18	-	TGTGCCAGCTCACCCCTGACAGGGCTATCTGGGGAGACCCAGTACTTC	CASSPLTGLSGETQYF
TRBD1	TRBJ1-6	TRBV9	few	TGTGCCAGCAGCGTGTCGGGACAGGGGTATTCACCCCTCCACTTT	CASSVSGQGYSPLHF
TRBD2	TRBJ2-3	TRBV7-2	-	TGTGCCAGCAGCTTAGTACGACCGGGACTAGCTCTAGATACGCAGTATTTT	CASSLVRPGLALDTQYF
TRBD2	TRBJ2-7	TRBV3-1/TRBV3-2	once	TGTGCCAGCAGGCAAGAACTAGCGGGGAGCTCCTACGAGCAGTACTTC	CASRQELAGSSYEQYF
-	TRBJ2-1	TRBV12-3/TRBV12-4	-	TGTGCCAGCAGGTCTTACAATGAGCAGTTCTTC	CASRSYNEQFF
TRBD2	TRBJ2-3	TRBV13	-	TGTGCCAGCAGCTTAGTTAGCGGGGGGGCGACAGATACGCAGTATTTT	CASSLVSGGATDTQYF
TRBD2	TRBJ2-1	TRBV5-1	-	TGCGCCAGCAGCCCGGTGGCGGGGGGGCCTGGTAGTGAGCAGTTCTTC	CASSPVAGGPGSEQFF
TRBD1	TRBJ1-1	TRBV18	-	TGTGCCAGCTATCTTGCGGAGGGGGCGCTAGGCACTGAAGCTTTCTTT	CASYLAEGALGTEAFF
TRBD1	TRBJ2-5	TRBV5-1	-	TGCGCCAGCACCTTAGGGAACACAGGGGGCGTAGAGACCCAGTACTTC	CASTLGNTGGVETQYF
TRBD2	TRBJ2-3	TRBV7-3	-	TGTGCCAGCAGCTTAATTAGCTCAGGCGCTAGCGGGGGGGCCAACACAGATACGCAGTATTTT	CASSLISSGASGGANTDTQYF
-	TRBJ1-1	TRBV12-3/TRBV12-4	few	TGTGCCAGCAGTTTCAACAGGAACACTGAAGCTTTCTTT	CASSFNRNTEAFF
-	TRBJ2-7	TRBV20-1	few	TGCAGTGCTAGGAGCTCCTACGAGCAGTACTTC	CSARSSYEQYF
TRBD2	TRBJ2-7	TRBV11-3	-	TGTGCCAGCAGCTCTATAGCGGGGGGCTACGAGCAGTACTTC	CASSSIAGGYEQYF
-	TRBJ2-7	TRBV7-9	-	TGTGCCAGCAGCGCAATGGCGGGGACCTACGAGCAGTACTTC	CASSAMAGTYEQYF
TRBD1	TRBJ1-2	TRBV10-3	-	TGTGCCGTCGGGACAGGGAGGATTGATGGCTACACCTTC	CAVGTGRIDGYTF
TRBD2	TRBJ2-7	TRBV27	-	TGTGCCAGCAGGGTCATAGCGGGTGGGGCCTACGAGCAGTACTTC	CASRVIAGGAYEQYF
TRBD2	TRBJ2-3	TRBV23-1	-	TGCGCCAGCAGTCCAACTAGCGGGGGGGTGGATACGCAGTATTTT	CASSPTSGGVDTQYF
-	TRBJ1-1	TRBV5-1	-	TGCGCCAGCAGCCTAGGGGTTCGCACTGAAGCTTTCTTT	CASSLGVRTEAFF
-	TRBJ2-6	TRBV28	-	TGTGCCAGCAGTCCTCCGACAGCGGGCCAAGGGGCCAACGTCCTGACTTTC	CASSPPTAGQGANVLTF
TRBD1	TRBJ2-3	TRBV7-9	-	TGTGCCAGCAGCCGGACAGGGGGCCTAGGAGATACGCAGTATTTT	CASSRTGGLGDTQYF
TRBD1	TRBJ2-5	TRBV2	-	TGTGCCAGCATTTCTACGACAGGGTGGGAGACCCAGTACTTC	CASISTTGWETQYF
TRBD1	TRBJ1-3	TRBV11-2	-	TGTGCCAGCAGAAAGACAGGGAACACCATATATTTT	CASRKTGNTIYF
-	TRBJ1-6	TRBV18	-	TGTGCCAGCTCACCTTCGGATAATTCACCCCTCCACTTT	CASSPSDNSPLHF
-	TRBJ1-1	TRBV18	-	TGTGCCAGCTCGAGCGTGGTGAACACTGAAGCTTTCTTT	CASSSVVNTEAFF
-	TRBJ1-2	TRBV2	-	TGTGCCAGCAGGACAGGAGAGTTTAACTATGGCTACACCTTC	CASRTGEFNYGYTF
TRBD1	TRBJ1-4	TRBV5-6	-	TGTGCCAGCAGCTTCTTCGGACAGGAAAGTGAAAAACTGTTTTTT	CASSFFGQESEKLFF
-	TRBJ2-6	TRBV19	-	TGTGCCAGTAGTATACAAGCCTTGGCCAACGTCCTGACTTTC	CASSIQALANVLTF
-	TRBJ1-6	TRBV7-2	once	TGTGCCAGCAGCTTAAATTCCGGACAGAACCATTCACCCCTCCACTTT	CASSLNSGQNHSPLHF
-	TRBJ2-3	TRBV7-2	-	TGTGCCAGCAGTTTGGGGGGGCTAAGCACAGATACGCAGTATTTT	CASSLGGLSTDTQYF
-	TRBJ1-1	TRBV12-5	-	TGTGCTAGTGGTTGGGCGGGGGGCGAAGCTTTCTTT	CASGWAGGEAFF
TRBD2	TRBJ2-7	TRBV2	-	TGTGCCAGCAGTGAAGGACTAGCGGGGGACGAGCAGTACTTC	CASSEGLAGDEQYF
TRBD1	TRBJ1-2	TRBV12-3/TRBV12-4	-	TGTGCCAGCACCCGACAGGGTGACTATGGCTACACCTTC	CASTRQGDYGYTF
-	TRBJ2-1	TRBV2	-	TGTGCCAGCCTACCGACTACAAGATACAATGAGCAGTTCTTC	CASLPTTRYNEQFF
-	TRBJ1-6	TRBV18	few	TGTGCCAGCTCACCCCGGACAGCAGGCAATTCACCCCTCCACTTT	CASSPRTAGNSPLHF
-	TRBJ1-4	TRBV19	-	TGTGCCAGTAGTACTGGACAGTCAACTAATGAAAAACTGTTTTTT	CASSTGQSTNEKLFF
TRBD1	TRBJ1-4	TRBV6-5	once	TGTGCCAGCAGGCCTCAGGGGGCGGTTGAAAAACTGTTTTTT	CASRPQGAVEKLFF
TRBD2	TRBJ2-3	TRBV29-1	-	TGCAGCGTTGTGGGTAGCGGGAACACAGATACGCAGTATTTT	CSVVGSGNTDTQYF
-	TRBJ1-1	TRBV6-5	-	TGTGCCAGCAGTTACTCAAATCAGGGTAGGACTGAAGCTTTCTTT	CASSYSNQGRTEAFF
TRBD1	TRBJ2-1	TRBV6-5	once	TGTGCCAGCAGCCTGGACAGGACCTACAATGAGCAGTTCTTC	CASSLDRTYNEQFF
TRBD1	TRBJ1-2	TRBV5-1	-	TGCGCCAGCAGCTTACGACAGGGATCTGGAGACGGCTACACCTTC	CASSLRQGSGDGYTF
TRBD1	TRBJ1-1	TRBV2	many	TGTGCCAGCAGCTCGGACAGGGGTGTTGCTTTCTTT	CASSSDRGVAFF
-	TRBJ1-2	TRBV2	few	TGTGCCAGCAGTGAAGCGTCGGGGGGAACGGCTAACTATGGCTACACCTTC	CASSEASGGTANYGYTF